Following are 30 T cell receptor beta chains from one sample sequenced in a study of OX40 agonist ivuxolimab in advanced cancers. Only in-frame clones appear in the TCRdb table, and some are missing; sequencing was by immunoSEQ multiplex PCR. The repertoire holds more than 25,000 clones, with 75% to 90% as singletons. The sequenced sample was CD4+ or CD8+ T cells sorted from blood, obtained in a trial of the OX40 agonist ivuxolimab. The receptor set was obtained from an adult with an advanced solid tumor such as melanoma, head and neck, liver or kidney cancer.

This clone showed up just a few times. CDR3 nucleotide sequence: TGCGCCAGCAGTGAGTCGACTAGCGGGAGAGATACGCAGTATTTT. Its translation is CASSESTSGRDTQYF. The chain has TRBV10-2 and TRBJ2-3; 12 bases line up with TRBD2. The CDR3 length is 15 residues. Germline assignment: CDR1 WSHSY and CDR2 SAAADI. Germline trimming cut 0 bases from V and 5 bases from J; bases unmatched to any gene: 0.

J is TRBJ2-4 and V is TRBV11-2, with 7 bases matching TRBD1. CDR1 and CDR2 (germline): SGHAT, FQNNGV. V dropped 7 bases and J dropped 2; count of bases not matched to a gene: 11. The CDR3 is made up of 16 amino acids. For the CDR3, the DNA is TGTGCCAGCACTTCGCGACAGGGACCCACCAAAAACATTCAGTACTTC. Its protein product is CASTSRQGPTKNIQYF.

V gene TRBV30 combines with J gene TRBJ2-1, with TRBD2 identical over 8 bases. With 0 bases clipped from V and 4 bases from J, the junction kept 2 bases outside the gene matches. CDR3 length: 14 amino acids. Germline values: CDR1 GTSNPN, CDR2 SVGIG (reference sequence). Here the CDR3 DNA reads TGTGCCTGGAGTGTACGGGGGGGGTACAATGAGCAGTTCTTC. Amino acids: CAWSVRGGYNEQFF.

In its sample, this clone ranks as medium-sized. This rearrangement joins TRBV7-2 to TRBJ1-2, with D uncertain. V shed 1 base and J shed 8 bases, with 5 bases lying between them. Germline loops: CDR1 SGHTA, CDR2 FQGNSA. CDR3 size: 11 residues. The CDR3, as DNA: TGTGCCAGCAGCTTAGGCAACGGCTACACCTTC. Its protein product is CASSLGNGYTF.

V is TRBV19 and J is TRBJ2-1; D call uncertain. The V end lost 2 bases, the J end lost 5 bases, and 22 bases lay between the germline ends. Germline CDR1 and CDR2: LNHDA and SQIVND (reference sequence). The CDR3 sequence is 18 residues long. The CDR3 DNA is TGTGCCAGTAGTATATTTTCCCTGACCGAGTATGGGGACAATGAGCAGTTCTTC. Encoded protein: CASSIFSLTEYGDNEQFF.

This clone was recorded once. This chain joins TRBV11-1 and TRBJ2-4; 10 nucleotides match TRBD2. The CDR3 length is 19 residues. Looked up from germline, CDR1 is SGHAT and CDR2 is FQDESV (reference sequence). V was clipped by 5 bases and J by 5 bases; unmatched bases: 18. CDR3 bases: TGTGCCAGCAGCATAAACGGGGTTTCCAGCGGGAGGGCCGAAAACATTCAGTACTTC. Translating it yields CASSINGVSSGRAENIQYF.

The rearrangement links TRBV19 to TRBJ2-7, with TRBD2 matching 8 bases. CDR1 is LNHDA, CDR2 SQIVND, per germline (reference sequence). The ends lost 10 bases at V and 2 bases at J; junction bases unmatched: 10. CDR3 length: 14 amino acids. In DNA form, the CDR3 reads TGTGCCACTAGAATGGCGGGGGGCACCTACGAGCAGTACTTC. This gives the protein CATRMAGGTYEQYF.

V usage is TRBV15 and J usage is TRBJ1-4; 9 bases match TRBD1. Germline CDR1 is LNHNV and CDR2 is YYDKDF (reference sequence). With 7 bases clipped from V and 5 bases from J, the junction kept 11 bases outside the gene matches. The length of the CDR3 is 16 residues. CDR3 sequence reads: CATKPGQGGANEKLFF. The CDR3 nucleotides read TGTGCCACCAAGCCGGGACAGGGAGGGGCCAATGAAAAACTGTTTTTT.

The genes are TRBV5-1 and TRBJ2-5; 10 bases fit TRBD2. The CDR3 totals 17 residues. The germline gives CDR1 SGHRS, CDR2 YFSETQ. V lost 4 bases, J lost 2 bases, and 11 bases stayed unmatched. The CDR3 loop is CASSLTPTSGNQETQYF. In nucleotides, the CDR3 is TGCGCCAGCAGCCTCACCCCCACTAGCGGGAATCAAGAGACCCAGTACTTC.

V usage is TRBV15 and J usage is TRBJ1-2, with D possibly TRBD1 on 5 matching bases. Per germline, CDR1 LNHNV and CDR2 YYDKDF (reference sequence). The CDR3 is 14 amino acids. V was pared by 1 base and J by 8 bases, with 14 bases between. The chain's CDR3 is CATSRGDGVNGYTF. The CDR3 nucleotides read TGTGCCACCAGCAGAGGGGACGGGGTTAACGGCTACACCTTC. Full variable domain (remainder filled in from reference TRBV15 and TRBJ1-2): DAMVIQNPRYQVTQFGKPVTLSCSQTLNHNVMYWYQQKSSQAPKLLFHYYDKDFNNEADTPDNFQSRRPNTSFCFLDIRSPGLGDTAMYLCATSRGDGVNGYTFGSGTRLTVV.

This chain connects TRBV4-1 to TRBJ1-4; no reliable D call. V was pared by 1 base and J by 7 bases, with 10 bases between. CDR1 is MGHRA, CDR2 YSYEKL, per germline. CDR3 size: 14 residues. CDR3 region: CASSQVANIEKLFF. CDR3 in DNA: TGCGCCAGCAGCCAAGTAGCTAATATTGAAAAACTGTTTTTT.

This chain joins TRBV7-9 and TRBJ2-5; the D is unclear. Trimming removed 1 base at V and 5 bases at J, with 5 bases between. Per the germline V gene, CDR1 is SEHNR and CDR2 is FQNEAQ (reference sequence). The CDR3 extends over 12 amino acids. The CDR3 is CASSLDRETQYF. CDR3 sequence (DNA): TGTGCCAGCAGCTTAGACCGCGAGACCCAGTACTTC.

The chain links TRBV4-2 to TRBJ1-5; perhaps TRBD1 as D (6 bases). Germline V gives CDR1 LGHNA, CDR2 YNFKEQ. Trimming removed 4 bases from V and 5 bases from J, with 12 bases in between. This CDR3 has 14 residues. The CDR3 reads CASSPGQLDQPQHF. The CDR3 DNA is TGTGCCAGCAGCCCAGGACAGCTAGATCAGCCCCAGCATTTT.

CDR3 sequence reads: CASSVDYRGREQYF. The CDR3 DNA sequence: TGTGCCAGCAGCGTAGACTACAGGGGGAGGGAGCAGTACTTC. The chain has TRBV9 and TRBJ2-5; TRBD1 is a possible D gene (8 bases). The V gene's germline CDR1 is SGDLS and CDR2 YYNGEE. The CDR3 is made up of 14 amino acids. Trimming stripped 0 bases from V and 11 bases from J, with 17 bases between.

This chain connects TRBV7-9 to TRBJ2-7; D gene ambiguous. Germline V CDR1 and CDR2: SEHNR, FQNEAQ (reference sequence). V was pared by 4 bases and J by 2 bases, with 21 bases between. The CDR3 runs to 17 residues. The CDR3 nucleotides read TGTGCCAGCAGCTCCCCCCCCCGGTATGTGGGTCCCTACGAGCAGTACTTC. As protein: CASSSPPRYVGPYEQYF.

The chain employs TRBV7-8 and TRBJ1-2; D gene ambiguous. The ends were cut back, 5 bases at V and 9 bases at J, with 16 bases in the middle. Looked up from germline, CDR1 is SGHVS and CDR2 is FQNEAQ. This CDR3 region has 13 residues. CDR3 nucleotides: TGTGCCAGCAGCACCTACACGGGCTGGAGCTACACCTTC. It yields the protein CASSTYTGWSYTF.

The chain joins TRBV4-1 to TRBJ2-2; 8 nucleotides line up with TRBD1. V gave up 2 bases and J gave up 6 bases; unmatched junction bases: 2. Germline CDR1 and CDR2: MGHRA and YSYEKL. The CDR3 loop spans 14 amino acids. The CDR3 nucleotides are TGCGCCAGCAGCCAAAACAGGGGGGCCGGGGAGCTGTTTTTT. Translating gives CASSQNRGAGELFF.

V usage is TRBV4-2 and J usage is TRBJ2-3, with no clear D. CDR3 length equals 16 residues. The ends were cut back, 0 bases at V and 1 base at J, with 11 bases in the middle. Germline V CDR1 and CDR2: LGHNA, YNFKEQ. The CDR3 loop is CASSQDGKTGTDTQYF. CDR3 DNA: TGTGCCAGCAGCCAAGATGGGAAGACTGGCACAGATACGCAGTATTTT.

The chain uses TRBV7-9 and TRBJ2-2; 9 bases are a match to TRBD2. The CDR3 sequence is 17 residues long. The V gene's germline CDR1 is SEHNR and CDR2 FQNEAQ (reference sequence). Germline trimming cut 5 bases from V and 1 base from J; bases unmatched to any gene: 8. The chain's CDR3 is CASSPVAGVRNTGELFF. The CDR3 coding sequence is TGTGCCAGCAGCCCCGTAGCGGGAGTCCGGAACACCGGGGAGCTGTTTTTT.

The chain is built from TRBV9 and TRBJ2-1; unclear D gene. Germline loops: CDR1 SGDLS, CDR2 YYNGEE. This CDR3 is built from 12 residues. With 0 bases removed from V and 8 bases from J, the gap between germline ends came to 6 bases. CDR3 region: CASSVVEDEQFF. In nucleotides, the CDR3 is TGTGCCAGCAGCGTAGTCGAGGATGAGCAGTTCTTC.

The chain joins TRBV5-6 to TRBJ2-5; 8 nucleotides match TRBD2. The CDR3 spans 18 residues. In germline, CDR1 is SGHDT, CDR2 YYEEEE. J was trimmed by 4 bases and V by 0 bases; bases with no gene match: 14. The CDR3: CASSLGKRRGGEGETQYF. The DNA of the CDR3 is TGTGCCAGCAGCTTGGGTAAACGACGGGGGGGCGAAGGAGAGACCCAGTACTTC.

The chain couples TRBV28 to TRBJ1-2; D is undetermined. This CDR3 has 16 residues. In germline, CDR1 is MDHEN, CDR2 SYDVKM. The germline V and J ends were trimmed by 4 bases and 0 bases, with 15 bases remaining between them. CDR3 sequence (DNA): TGTGCCAGCAGTTCAACACCGGACGAGGCTAACTATGGCTACACCTTC. It codes for CASSSTPDEANYGYTF.

This clone has just one count. This chain uses TRBV6-6 with TRBJ2-3, with D possibly TRBD1 on 6 matching bases. This CDR3 has 14 amino acids. The V and J ends lost 7 bases and 2 bases respectively, with 13 bases between them. The V gene's germline CDR1 is MNHNY and CDR2 SVGAGI (reference sequence). In DNA form, the CDR3 reads TGTGCCAGCATTCCCGGGACAAACACAGATACGCAGTATTTT. Its translation is CASIPGTNTDTQYF.

This sequence joins TRBV7-2 and TRBJ2-5, with D possibly being TRBD2 (5 bases). Germline loops: CDR1 SGHTA, CDR2 FQGNSA. Trimming took off 5 bases at V and 4 bases at J, with 23 bases between the two ends. This CDR3 is built from 17 residues. The chain's CDR3 is CASSDEERLLSGETQYF. The DNA of the CDR3 is TGTGCCAGCAGCGATGAAGAGCGACTACTCTCGGGAGAGACCCAGTACTTC.

In this sample, this clone is medium-sized. This chain connects TRBV28 to TRBJ2-7; D is unclear. Germline assignment: CDR1 MDHEN and CDR2 SYDVKM. V was clipped by 3 bases and J by 3 bases, with 21 bases between them. This CDR3 is built from 17 residues. The CDR3 nucleotides are TGTGCCAGCAGTTTCGATCCCAGGACCCCCTTTAACTACGAGCAGTACTTC. Translation: CASSFDPRTPFNYEQYF.

The V call is TRBV28, the J call TRBJ2-1; 14 bases are shared with TRBD2. The ends lost 2 bases at V and 8 bases at J; junction bases unmatched: 5. The germline gives CDR1 MDHEN, CDR2 SYDVKM. CDR3 length equals 16 residues. CDR3 sequence: CASSLTGTSGSDEQFF. The DNA of the CDR3 is TGTGCCAGCAGTTTAACAGGGACTAGCGGGAGCGATGAGCAGTTCTTC.

This clone was detected only a few times. The chain links TRBV4-2 to TRBJ2-7; TRBD1 matches at 7 bases. Germline loops: CDR1 LGHNA, CDR2 YNFKEQ. The CDR3 is 14 residues long. V was clipped by 2 bases and J by 3 bases; unmatched bases: 4. The CDR3 is CASSQTGDSYEQYF. In nucleotides, the CDR3 is TGTGCCAGCAGCCAAACAGGGGATAGCTACGAGCAGTACTTC.

The CDR3 DNA is TGTGCCAGCAGCTTCAAAGCGGGAGATGGTGAGCAGTTCTTC. Amino acids: CASSFKAGDGEQFF. The V call is TRBV11-2, the J call TRBJ2-1; TRBD2 agrees at 8 bases. Germline V gene sequence: CDR1 SGHAT, CDR2 FQNNGV. The junction had 7 bases not matched to a gene; V was cut back by 3 bases and J by 9 bases. The CDR3 length is 14 residues.

The chain carries TRBV27 and TRBJ2-2, with TRBD2 identical over 7 bases. The CDR3 sequence is 15 residues long. Germline CDR1 MNHEY, CDR2 SMNVEV (reference sequence). With 5 bases clipped from V and 6 bases from J, the junction kept 9 bases outside the gene matches. The CDR3 is CASSKGGYLPGELFF. In DNA, the CDR3 is TGTGCCAGCAGTAAGGGAGGGTACCTTCCCGGGGAGCTGTTTTTT.

For the CDR3, the DNA is TGTGCCAGCAGTCCCCCTGGAACGGGTACCGGGGAGCTGTTTTTT. Translated: CASSPPGTGTGELFF. The gene calls are TRBV6-1 and TRBJ2-2; D unclear. V lost 5 bases and J lost 5, with 15 bases in between. Germline V CDR1 and CDR2: MNHNS, SASEGT. The CDR3 extends over 15 amino acids.